A selection of T cell receptor beta chains follows, all from one sample in a study of T-cell memory formation after mild COVID-19. In TCRdb, the 5' RACE reads were re-called with MiXCR into one record per CDR3 protein. The repertoire includes approximately 180,000 distinct CDR3 sequences, 16% of them detected once, and around 2% sits in the top ten. The sequenced sample was PBMCs or a T cell subset sorted from them (not recorded which). Every receptor here comes from an adult woman who had mild COVID-19 (a few samples of this study predate the infection). Cell type and time point are not known. The CDR3 runs from the conserved cysteine through the conserved F or W. A D gene is named only where the DNA matches it firmly. Expanded clones get a size class; other rows say once, few or many, or leave the size out.

cdr3_length: 14; j_call: TRBJ2-5; v_call: TRBV14; d_call: -; clone_size: few; cdr3_nt: TGTGCCAGCAGCCCTGGGACACGCCAAGAGACCCAGTACTTC; cdr3_aa: CASSPGTRQETQYF
cdr3_length: 13; j_call: TRBJ1-1; v_call: TRBV7-2; d_call: -; clone_size: once; cdr3_nt: TGTGCCAGCAGCTTTGAAATGAACACTGAAGCTTTCTTT; cdr3_aa: CASSFEMNTEAFF
cdr3_length: 15; j_call: TRBJ2-5; v_call: TRBV20-1; d_call: TRBD2; clone_size: few; cdr3_nt: TGCAGTGCTAGAGACCACGGACTAGCGGATAAGACCCAGTACTTC; cdr3_aa: CSARDHGLADKTQYF
cdr3_length: 14; j_call: TRBJ2-5; v_call: TRBV29-1; d_call: TRBD1; clone_size: -; cdr3_nt: TGCAGCGTTCTAAGGGGGCGAAGCCAAGAGACCCAGTACTTC; cdr3_aa: CSVLRGRSQETQYF
cdr3_length: 14; j_call: TRBJ1-1; v_call: TRBV12-3/TRBV12-4; d_call: -; clone_size: few; cdr3_nt: TGTGCCAGCAGTCTCGGACGGAAGAACACTGAAGCTTTCTTT; cdr3_aa: CASSLGRKNTEAFF
cdr3_length: 16; j_call: TRBJ2-1; v_call: TRBV7-2; d_call: -; clone_size: few; cdr3_nt: TGTGCCAGCAGCCCATCGGGGCAGGGCACCTACAATGAGCAGTTCTTC; cdr3_aa: CASSPSGQGTYNEQFF
cdr3_length: 13; j_call: TRBJ2-7; v_call: TRBV6-2/TRBV6-3; d_call: -; clone_size: few; cdr3_nt: TGTGCCAGCAGTTACCCCCCACTCGAGGAGCAGTACTTC; cdr3_aa: CASSYPPLEEQYF
cdr3_length: 13; j_call: TRBJ2-5; v_call: TRBV19; d_call: TRBD1; clone_size: many; cdr3_nt: TGTGCCAGTAGGACAGGGTCGATGGAGACCCAGTACTTC; cdr3_aa: CASRTGSMETQYF
cdr3_length: 13; j_call: TRBJ2-1; v_call: TRBV3-1; d_call: -; clone_size: few; cdr3_nt: TGTGCCAGCAGCCAAGAATTGGGGGGCAAGCAGTTCTTC; cdr3_aa: CASSQELGGKQFF
cdr3_length: 15; j_call: TRBJ1-1; v_call: TRBV7-7; d_call: -; clone_size: -; cdr3_nt: TGTGCCAGCAGCTTAATAACCGGGGAGAACACTGAAGCTTTCTTT; cdr3_aa: CASSLITGENTEAFF
cdr3_length: 15; j_call: TRBJ1-1; v_call: TRBV7-9; d_call: -; clone_size: -; cdr3_nt: TGTGCCAGCAGCTTTAAGGGGCCGCTGAACACTGAAGCTTTCTTT; cdr3_aa: CASSFKGPLNTEAFF
cdr3_length: 17; j_call: TRBJ1-4; v_call: TRBV3-1; d_call: TRBD1; clone_size: -; cdr3_nt: TGTGCCAGCAGCAAACCCTTGGACAGGAGAAGTAATGAAAAACTGTTTTTT; cdr3_aa: CASSKPLDRRSNEKLFF
cdr3_length: 14; j_call: TRBJ2-1; v_call: TRBV7-6; d_call: TRBD1; clone_size: -; cdr3_nt: TGTGCCAGCAGCTCGCCGGGACAGTACAATGAGCAGTTCTTC; cdr3_aa: CASSSPGQYNEQFF
cdr3_length: 13; j_call: TRBJ2-1; v_call: TRBV7-3; d_call: TRBD1; clone_size: few; cdr3_nt: TGTGCCAGCAGCGTTCAGGGGGCATGGGAGCAGTTCTTC; cdr3_aa: CASSVQGAWEQFF
cdr3_length: 14; j_call: TRBJ2-5; v_call: TRBV29-1; d_call: -; clone_size: -; cdr3_nt: TGCAGCGTTCCTGTGGGGCAGGGCCAAGAGACCCAGTACTTC; cdr3_aa: CSVPVGQGQETQYF
cdr3_length: 15; j_call: TRBJ2-3; v_call: TRBV7-2; d_call: TRBD2; clone_size: -; cdr3_nt: TGTGCCAGCAGCTTGCGGGAGGGTTCGACAGATACGCAGTATTTT; cdr3_aa: CASSLREGSTDTQYF
cdr3_length: 15; j_call: TRBJ2-3; v_call: TRBV6-5; d_call: -; clone_size: -; cdr3_nt: TGTGCCAGCAGTTACTCCGGCGGTTGGACAGATACGCAGTATTTT; cdr3_aa: CASSYSGGWTDTQYF
cdr3_length: 15; j_call: TRBJ1-2; v_call: TRBV12-3/TRBV12-4; d_call: TRBD1; clone_size: few; cdr3_nt: TGTGCCAGCAGTTTAAGTACAGGGGCAAGATATGGCTACACCTTC; cdr3_aa: CASSLSTGARYGYTF
cdr3_length: 15; j_call: TRBJ2-1; v_call: TRBV9; d_call: TRBD2; clone_size: -; cdr3_nt: TGTGCCAGCAGCGCCCGGGACTACTTGTACAATGAGCAGTTCTTC; cdr3_aa: CASSARDYLYNEQFF
cdr3_length: 17; j_call: TRBJ2-7; v_call: TRBV24-1; d_call: TRBD2; clone_size: -; cdr3_nt: TGTGCCACCAGTGATCCAGTAGCGGGAGGCCCCATATACGAGCAGTACTTC; cdr3_aa: CATSDPVAGGPIYEQYF
cdr3_length: 14; j_call: TRBJ1-2; v_call: TRBV5-1; d_call: -; clone_size: few; cdr3_nt: TGCGCCAGCAGCCGCGGCACCTCTAACTATGGCTACACCTTC; cdr3_aa: CASSRGTSNYGYTF
cdr3_length: 11; j_call: TRBJ2-3; v_call: TRBV25-1; d_call: -; clone_size: few; cdr3_nt: TGTGCCAGCAGCGGAGGAGATACGCAGTATTTT; cdr3_aa: CASSGGDTQYF
cdr3_length: 15; j_call: TRBJ2-1; v_call: TRBV5-6; d_call: -; clone_size: -; cdr3_nt: TGTGCCAGCAGACAGGGAACCCTCTCCTACAATGAGCAGTTCTTC; cdr3_aa: CASRQGTLSYNEQFF
cdr3_length: 12; j_call: TRBJ2-1; v_call: TRBV20-1; d_call: -; clone_size: few; cdr3_nt: TGCAGTGCTCGAAAACTAGGGAATGAGCAGTTCTTC; cdr3_aa: CSARKLGNEQFF
cdr3_length: 14; j_call: TRBJ1-2; v_call: TRBV28; d_call: TRBD1; clone_size: -; cdr3_nt: TGTGCCAGCAGGAAAGACAGGGTTCCCTATGGCTACACCTTC; cdr3_aa: CASRKDRVPYGYTF
cdr3_length: 14; j_call: TRBJ1-1; v_call: TRBV5-1; d_call: TRBD1; clone_size: -; cdr3_nt: TGCGCCAGCAGCTGGACAGGGGTGAGCACTGAAGCTTTCTTT; cdr3_aa: CASSWTGVSTEAFF
cdr3_length: 16; j_call: TRBJ2-3; v_call: TRBV24-1; d_call: TRBD1; clone_size: -; cdr3_nt: TGTGCCACCAGTGATTTAGGGACAGGGCAGGCAGATACGCAGTATTTT; cdr3_aa: CATSDLGTGQADTQYF
cdr3_length: 16; j_call: TRBJ2-1; v_call: TRBV10-3; d_call: TRBD2; clone_size: -; cdr3_nt: TGTGCCATCAGTGAGTCGACTAGCGGGAGTGGCAATGAGCAGTTCTTC; cdr3_aa: CAISESTSGSGNEQFF
cdr3_length: 15; j_call: TRBJ2-2; v_call: TRBV7-6; d_call: -; clone_size: -; cdr3_nt: TGTGCCAGCAGCTTAGCGCGGCAGAACACCGGGGAGCTGTTTTTT; cdr3_aa: CASSLARQNTGELFF
cdr3_length: 13; j_call: TRBJ1-2; v_call: TRBV6-5; d_call: TRBD1; clone_size: few; cdr3_nt: TGTGCCAGCAGGAGAACAGGGGTTGATGGCTACACCTTC; cdr3_aa: CASRRTGVDGYTF
cdr3_length: 16; j_call: TRBJ1-3; v_call: TRBV7-8; d_call: -; clone_size: -; cdr3_nt: TGTGCCAGCAGTGTAGGGTCAGGCCTCTCTGGAAACACCATATATTTT; cdr3_aa: CASSVGSGLSGNTIYF
cdr3_length: 15; j_call: TRBJ2-7; v_call: TRBV25-1; d_call: TRBD1; clone_size: few; cdr3_nt: TGTGCCAGCAGTCCATCGACAGGGCGTCTCGGCGAGCAGTACTTC; cdr3_aa: CASSPSTGRLGEQYF
cdr3_length: 13; j_call: TRBJ2-7; v_call: TRBV16; d_call: TRBD1; clone_size: -; cdr3_nt: TGTGCCAGCAGCCTAAGGGGGCGCAACGAGCAGTACTTC; cdr3_aa: CASSLRGRNEQYF
cdr3_length: 11; j_call: TRBJ2-4; v_call: TRBV20-1; d_call: -; clone_size: few; cdr3_nt: TGCAGTGCTAGAGAGCCGAACATTCAGTACTTC; cdr3_aa: CSAREPNIQYF
cdr3_length: 15; j_call: TRBJ1-1; v_call: TRBV5-5; d_call: -; clone_size: -; cdr3_nt: TGTGCCAGCAGCTTGGCCCCGGGGGCTGGGACTGAAGCTTTCTTT; cdr3_aa: CASSLAPGAGTEAFF
cdr3_length: 18; j_call: TRBJ2-1; v_call: TRBV20-1; d_call: TRBD2; clone_size: -; cdr3_nt: TGCAGTGCTAGAGGTCCTCTAGCGGGGAAAAGCTCCTACAATGAGCAGTTCTTC; cdr3_aa: CSARGPLAGKSSYNEQFF
cdr3_length: 13; j_call: TRBJ2-7; v_call: TRBV5-6; d_call: -; clone_size: few; cdr3_nt: TGTGCCAGCAGCCTCGAGGGGGGGCACGAGCAGTACTTC; cdr3_aa: CASSLEGGHEQYF
cdr3_length: 16; j_call: TRBJ2-3; v_call: TRBV5-1; d_call: -; clone_size: -; cdr3_nt: TGCGCCAGCAGGCCTGGAGGGGGAGGTTCCACAGATACGCAGTATTTT; cdr3_aa: CASRPGGGGSTDTQYF
cdr3_length: 16; j_call: TRBJ1-4; v_call: TRBV7-2; d_call: TRBD1; clone_size: few; cdr3_nt: TGTGCCAGCAGCTTAGCAGGGGACAGGATGCGGGAAAAACTGTTTTTT; cdr3_aa: CASSLAGDRMREKLFF
cdr3_length: 15; j_call: TRBJ1-6; v_call: TRBV20-1; d_call: -; clone_size: few; cdr3_nt: TGCAGTGCTAGAGATTCTCTCTCAACGGGAGAGACCCTCCACTTT; cdr3_aa: CSARDSLSTGETLHF
cdr3_length: 15; j_call: TRBJ2-7; v_call: TRBV12-3/TRBV12-4; d_call: TRBD2; clone_size: -; cdr3_nt: TGTGCCAGCAGTGCCTTGGGACTAGTTCGCTACGAGCAGTACTTC; cdr3_aa: CASSALGLVRYEQYF
cdr3_length: 14; j_call: TRBJ2-5; v_call: TRBV7-7; d_call: -; clone_size: few; cdr3_nt: TGTGCCAGCAGCCCCCGGGGCCAGCGAGAGACCCAGTACTTC; cdr3_aa: CASSPRGQRETQYF
cdr3_length: 13; j_call: TRBJ1-1; v_call: TRBV12-3/TRBV12-4; d_call: -; clone_size: -; cdr3_nt: TGTGCCAGCCACCCCGGACATAACACTGAAGCTTTCTTT; cdr3_aa: CASHPGHNTEAFF
cdr3_length: 14; j_call: TRBJ1-2; v_call: TRBV9; d_call: -; clone_size: few; cdr3_nt: TGTGCCAGCACCGCCTTAGGACAGCCTCATGGCTACACCTTC; cdr3_aa: CASTALGQPHGYTF
cdr3_length: 16; j_call: TRBJ1-5; v_call: TRBV12-3/TRBV12-4; d_call: TRBD1; clone_size: -; cdr3_nt: TGTGCCAGCAGTTCCGGGACAGGGGGCTCCAATCAGCCCCAGCATTTT; cdr3_aa: CASSSGTGGSNQPQHF
cdr3_length: 15; j_call: TRBJ2-7; v_call: TRBV27; d_call: TRBD2; clone_size: few; cdr3_nt: TGTGCCAGCACCCCCGCGGGACTAGGGAACTACGAGCAGTACTTC; cdr3_aa: CASTPAGLGNYEQYF
cdr3_length: 17; j_call: TRBJ2-1; v_call: TRBV24-1; d_call: -; clone_size: many; cdr3_nt: TGTGCCACCAGTGATTCGCCGGCACGCTCCCGGTCCAATGAGCAGTTCTTC; cdr3_aa: CATSDSPARSRSNEQFF
cdr3_length: 15; j_call: TRBJ1-4; v_call: TRBV18; d_call: -; clone_size: -; cdr3_nt: TGTGCCAGCTCACCCGTCGGGGCGCACAATGAAAAACTGTTTTTT; cdr3_aa: CASSPVGAHNEKLFF
cdr3_length: 14; j_call: TRBJ1-1; v_call: TRBV7-3; d_call: -; clone_size: -; cdr3_nt: TGTGCCAGCAGCCTCACGGGAACGGGCACTGAAGCTTTCTTT; cdr3_aa: CASSLTGTGTEAFF
cdr3_length: 14; j_call: TRBJ2-1; v_call: TRBV5-1; d_call: -; clone_size: few; cdr3_nt: TGCGCCAGCAGGTCCCAACTGTCGGTGCATGAGCAGTTCTTC; cdr3_aa: CASRSQLSVHEQFF
cdr3_length: 11; j_call: TRBJ2-5; v_call: TRBV12-3/TRBV12-4; d_call: -; clone_size: few; cdr3_nt: TGTGCCAGCAGTTTTGGGCCTCGCCAGTACTTC; cdr3_aa: CASSFGPRQYF
cdr3_length: 16; j_call: TRBJ2-1; v_call: TRBV5-4; d_call: TRBD1; clone_size: -; cdr3_nt: TGTGCCAGCAGCTCCACCGGGACAGGGGGCTACAATGAGCAGTTCTTC; cdr3_aa: CASSSTGTGGYNEQFF
cdr3_length: 14; j_call: TRBJ1-1; v_call: TRBV29-1; d_call: -; clone_size: few; cdr3_nt: TGCAGCGTTGTCGTCAGGAGTACGGACACTGAAGCTTTCTTT; cdr3_aa: CSVVVRSTDTEAFF
cdr3_length: 15; j_call: TRBJ1-2; v_call: TRBV12-3/TRBV12-4; d_call: TRBD1; clone_size: -; cdr3_nt: TGTGCCAGCAGTTTAGCGCAATCCAGGGGGGACTTTTACACCTTC; cdr3_aa: CASSLAQSRGDFYTF
cdr3_length: 15; j_call: TRBJ2-2; v_call: TRBV25-1; d_call: -; clone_size: few; cdr3_nt: TGTGCCAGCAGTGCTTTAGGAGGGAACACCGGGGAGCTGTTTTTT; cdr3_aa: CASSALGGNTGELFF
cdr3_length: 15; j_call: TRBJ2-7; v_call: TRBV20-1; d_call: -; clone_size: -; cdr3_nt: TGCAGTGCCGTTCCCCCGCACCGCGCCCCCTACGAGCAGTACTTC; cdr3_aa: CSAVPPHRAPYEQYF
cdr3_length: 14; j_call: TRBJ2-1; v_call: TRBV7-9; d_call: TRBD2; clone_size: few; cdr3_nt: TGTGCCAGCAGAGCTAGCGGGAGCCCCAATGAGCAGTTCTTC; cdr3_aa: CASRASGSPNEQFF
cdr3_length: 13; j_call: TRBJ1-5; v_call: TRBV19; d_call: -; clone_size: -; cdr3_nt: TGTGCCAGTCATAGGGGCCGAAATCAGCCCCAGCATTTT; cdr3_aa: CASHRGRNQPQHF
cdr3_length: 14; j_call: TRBJ2-7; v_call: TRBV6-5; d_call: -; clone_size: -; cdr3_nt: TGTGCCAGCAGTTACCACGGACGGTCCTACGAGCAGTACTTC; cdr3_aa: CASSYHGRSYEQYF